The clone carrying this TCR beta chain has more than one count but fewer than ten. What it binds is not known. Some clones are missing from TCRdb's copy, which holds only in-frame ones; the method was immunoSEQ multiplex PCR. This sample has tens of thousands of clones, with around 90% found just once. CDR1 and CDR2 (germline): KGHSH, LQKENI. The V end was cut by 4 bases, the J end by 5 bases, with 5 bases between. CDR3 length: 11 residues. The sample originates from a study of T cell responses to AZD1222 COVID-19 vaccine. General study results and limits: No day 14 peak samples; only post-peak repertoires were characterized.

The origin of this receptor is an adult in good health. The chain combines TRBV18 with TRBJ2-5; D possibly uses TRBD1 or TRBD2 (5 bases each). The sample consisted of peripheral blood, taken on day 0 of AZD1222 vaccination. CDR3 nucleotide sequence: TGTGCCAGCTCACGGGGGGAGACCCAGTACTTC. Translating gives CASSRGETQYF.